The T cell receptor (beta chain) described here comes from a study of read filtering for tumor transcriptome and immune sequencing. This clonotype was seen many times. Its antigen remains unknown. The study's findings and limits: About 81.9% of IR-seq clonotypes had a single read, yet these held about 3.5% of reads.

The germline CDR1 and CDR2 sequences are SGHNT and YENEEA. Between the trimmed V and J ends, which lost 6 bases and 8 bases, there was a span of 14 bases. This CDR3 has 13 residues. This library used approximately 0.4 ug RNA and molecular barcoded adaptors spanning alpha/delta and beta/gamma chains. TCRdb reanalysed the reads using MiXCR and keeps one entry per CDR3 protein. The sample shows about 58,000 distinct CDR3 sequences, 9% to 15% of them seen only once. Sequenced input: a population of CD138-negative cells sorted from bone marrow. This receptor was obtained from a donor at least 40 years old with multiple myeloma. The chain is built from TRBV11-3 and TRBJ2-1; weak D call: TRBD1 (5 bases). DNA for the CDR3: TGTGCCAGCAGACCGTCAGGGTCCGATGAGCAGTTCTTC. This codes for CASRPSGSDEQFF. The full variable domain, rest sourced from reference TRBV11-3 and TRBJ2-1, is EAGVVQSPRYKIIEKKQPVAFWCNPISGHNTLYWYLQNLGQGPELLIRYENEEAVDDSQLPKDRFSAERLKGVDSTLKIQPAELGDSAVYLCASRPSGSDEQFFGPGTRLTVL.